Below, 14 T cell receptor beta chains from the same sample are listed, as sequenced in a study of blood T cell repertoires in COVID-19. Repertoires were generated with immunoSEQ multiplex PCR, while TCRdb's copy carries only in-frame clones and drops some. The sample holds approximately 110,000 clones, around nine tenths seen once. The sample taken for sequencing was peripheral blood. These receptors were collected from a man aged 50-60 years with COVID-19, enrolled during active disease.

The genes are TRBV21-1 and TRBJ1-4; the DNA was not used to check the table's D call, TRBD1. TRBV21-1 is reported as a pseudogene. The CDR3 sequence is 17 residues long. The CDR3 protein is CASSRKGQGTTNEKLFF. DNA of the CDR3: TGTGCCAGCAGCCGAAAGGGACAGGGGACCACTAATGAAAAACTGTTTTTT.

The chain is built from TRBV11-2 and TRBJ2-2; unclear D gene. The germline V gene has CDR1 SGHAT and CDR2 FQNNGV. The length of the CDR3 is 12 residues. V lost 8 bases and J lost 2, with 6 bases in between. The CDR3 region has the DNA TGTGCCAGCGGCGGTAACACCGGGGAGCTGTTTTTT. Its protein is CASGGNTGELFF.

The chain couples TRBV11-2 to TRBJ1-3; no firm D call. Trimming left V 1 base short and J 4 bases short, with 17 bases between. Germline assignment: CDR1 SGHAT and CDR2 FQNNGV. The CDR3 runs to 17 residues. The CDR3 loop reads CASSLGQPGILGNTIYF. The CDR3 DNA follows: TGTGCCAGCAGCTTAGGCCAACCCGGGATCCTGGGAAACACCATATATTTT.

The chain has TRBV7-2 and TRBJ2-3; the D gene is possibly TRBD2 (5 bases). CDR1 and CDR2 (germline): SGHTA, FQGNSA. Trimming shortened V by 2 bases and J by 1 base, and 16 bases separated the two germline ends. The CDR3 length is 17 residues. The CDR3: CASSLSFSGVRTDTQYF. As DNA, the CDR3 is TGTGCCAGCAGCTTATCCTTTTCCGGGGTCCGCACAGATACGCAGTATTTT.

The DNA of the CDR3 is TGTGCCAGTACCCCCTGGGAGTCTGGGGCCAACGTCCTGACTTTC. Its translation is CASTPWESGANVLTF. This rearrangement joins TRBV19 to TRBJ2-6, with a tentative D call TRBD2 (5 bases). CDR3 length: 15 residues. Trimming took 7 bases from V and 1 from J, leaving 11 bases between them. Per germline, CDR1 LNHDA and CDR2 SQIVND (reference sequence).

Many counts were recorded for this clone. This chain joins TRBV14 and TRBJ2-1, with a weak D call TRBD2 (5 bases). The germline V and J ends were trimmed by 2 bases and 10 bases, with 15 bases remaining between them. The CDR3 consists of 14 residues. CDR1 and CDR2 from the germline V gene are SGHDN and FVKESK. The CDR3 DNA sequence: TGTGCCAGCAGCCAACTCCCCCGGAGAGGGGAGCAGTTCTTC. This codes for CASSQLPRRGEQFF.

The J gene is TRBJ1-1, the V gene TRBV7-8; 8 bases fit TRBD1. V lost 6 bases and J lost 1; bases outside the gene matches: 10. The germline gives CDR1 SGHVS, CDR2 FQNEAQ. This CDR3 has 16 amino acids. The CDR3 sequence: CASRRYQGAGNTEAFF. As DNA, the CDR3 is TGTGCCAGCAGGCGTTATCAGGGGGCGGGGAACACTGAAGCTTTCTTT. Together with reference TRBV7-8 and TRBJ1-1, the CDR3 gives the full variable domain: GAGVSQSPRYKVAKRGQDVALRCDPISGHVSLFWYQQALGQGPEFLTYFQNEAQLDKSGLPSDRFFAERPEGSVSTLKIQRTQQEDSAVYLCASRRYQGAGNTEAFFGQGTRLTVV.

The genes are TRBV5-4 and TRBJ1-5; 8 bases map to TRBD1. Losses at the gene ends were 4 bases for V and 6 bases for J; bases not matched to a gene: 6. CDR3 length equals 14 residues. The germline gives CDR1 SGHNT, CDR2 YYREEE (reference sequence). CDR3 nucleotide sequence: TGTGCCAGCAGCCACCAGGGGGCCAGTCAGCCCCAGCATTTT. This codes for CASSHQGASQPQHF.

This rearrangement joins TRBV13 to TRBJ1-1; 8 bases align to TRBD1. With V trimmed by 5 bases and J by 1 base, 6 bases remained unmatched. In germline, CDR1 is PRHDT, CDR2 FYEKMQ (reference sequence). The CDR3 runs 15 residues. CDR3 DNA sequence: TGTGCCAGCAGCCCAGTGGGGACAGGGAACACTGAAGCTTTCTTT. It is translated as CASSPVGTGNTEAFF.

This chain connects TRBV28 to TRBJ1-4; 9 nucleotides match TRBD1. The ends lost 6 bases at V and 7 bases at J; junction bases unmatched: 12. The CDR3 consists of 16 residues. CDR1 and CDR2 (germline): MDHEN, SYDVKM. For the CDR3, the DNA is TGTGCCAGCAGACCCTTAACAGGGGGCAGGCGTGAAAAACTGTTTTTT. This sequence encodes CASRPLTGGRREKLFF.

The genes are TRBV20-1 and TRBJ2-7; 8 nucleotides match TRBD2. V trimming: 3 bases; J trimming: 2 bases; junction bases outside the gene matches: 6. CDR1 is DFQATT, CDR2 SNEGSKA, per germline (reference sequence). The length of the CDR3 is 14 residues. CDR3: CSASPAGEPYEQYV. The CDR3 DNA reads TGCAGTGCTAGTCCAGCGGGAGAGCCCTACGAGCAGTACGTC.

The chain uses TRBV5-4 and TRBJ2-3; possible D gene TRBD2, 5 bases. This CDR3 is built from 13 residues. V was trimmed by 4 bases and J by 6 bases, leaving 12 bases between them. CDR1 and CDR2 from the germline V gene are SGHNT and YYREEE (reference sequence). In nucleotides, the CDR3 is TGTGCCAGCAGCCCGGCCGGGGAGGATACGCAGTATTTT. As protein: CASSPAGEDTQYF.

The CDR3 loop is CASKPVFSTAEAFF. CDR3 in DNA: TGTGCCAGCAAACCTGTCTTTTCGACAGCTGAAGCTTTCTTT. This chain joins TRBV6-6 and TRBJ1-1, with D maybe TRBD1 (5 bases). V lost 7 bases and J 6 bases, leaving 18 bases between the germline ends. The CDR3 runs 14 residues. In germline, CDR1 is MNHNY, CDR2 SVGAGI (reference sequence).

The chain combines TRBV4-2 with TRBJ2-5, with 11 bases lining up with TRBD2. V lost 0 bases and J lost 2; bases outside the gene matches: 8. This CDR3 is 18 amino acids long. Germline V gene lookup returns CDR1 LGHNA and CDR2 YNFKEQ. Written as DNA, the CDR3 is TGTGCCAGCAGCCAAGAAGCTAGTACTAGCGGGGGACAAGAGACCCAGTACTTC. Residues: CASSQEASTSGGQETQYF.